There are a few counts of the clone carrying this TCR beta chain. This entry belongs to a study of control samples from healthy donors and cancer patients. Method: immunoSEQ multiplex PCR; TCRdb's copy keeps in-frame clones and lacks some. The sample comprises approximately 100,000 clones, 88% of which are singletons, and roughly 15% rests with the top ten. Germline V CDR1 and CDR2: KGHSH, LQKENI. This CDR3 has 13 amino acids. V shed 0 bases and J shed 4 bases, with 6 bases lying between them. This chain joins TRBV18 and TRBJ2-5, with D unclear. The clonotype comes from a young man in good health. The source material was blood. The CDR3 coding sequence is TGTGCCAGCTCACCACCTCCGCTAGAGACCCAGTACTTC. Its translation is CASSPPPLETQYF.